This paragraph reports one T cell receptor (beta chain). Germline loops: CDR1 SQVTM, CDR2 ANQGSEA. This CDR3 comprises 13 residues. Trimming left V 4 bases short and J 4 bases short, with 13 bases between. The record originates from a study of cytomegalovirus exposure and HLA in healthy donors. With 60 Vbeta and 13 Jbeta primers, the PCR was carried out. Profiled with immunoSEQ multiplex PCR; TCRdb holds only in-frame clones, not every one. This table holds about 44,000 clones, around 87% found once. The sequencing input was PBMCs. This clonotype originated in a woman aged 40 to 55 in good health and CMV-seropositive. This chain connects TRBV29-1 to TRBJ1-1; no clear D. The CDR3 DNA follows: TGCAGCGTTGCAGTTCAGGTGGGCACTGAAGCTTTCTTT. Translation gives CSVAVQVGTEAFF.